Each of the 12 T cell receptor beta chains below was sequenced from the same sample in a study of shared T cell receptors in the human thymus. TCRdb keeps only in-frame clones here, not all; method: immunoSEQ multiplex PCR. In the table there are just under 550,000 clones, around three quarters of which are singletons. These same records also appear under a second study, on human thymus T cells.

Sequenced input: thymocytes. The receptors originated from a boy younger than two with a congenital heart defect.

The gene calls are TRBV19 and TRBJ1-2, with D possibly TRBD1 on 6 matching bases. The CDR3 spans 16 residues. Trimming removed 5 bases at V and 3 bases at J, with 19 bases between. Germline values: CDR1 LNHDA, CDR2 SQIVND (reference sequence). Written as DNA, the CDR3 is TGTGCCAGTAGTCCCCCCGCGGGGGCGCGCGACTATGGCTACACCTTC. This sequence encodes CASSPPAGARDYGYTF.

The chain carries TRBV28 and TRBJ2-4; 7 bases map to TRBD2. From germline, CDR1 is MDHEN and CDR2 SYDVKM. The CDR3 loop spans 20 amino acids. Trimming took 0 bases from V and 0 from J; bases not matched to a gene: 14. The CDR3 sequence is CASSLCRIPKWEGAKNIQYF. The CDR3 nucleotides are TGTGCCAGCAGTTTATGCCGAATCCCGAAGTGGGAGGGAGCCAAAAACATTCAGTACTTC.

The V gene is TRBV27, the J gene TRBJ1-5, with D perhaps matching TRBD1 (5 bases). Germline CDR1 and CDR2: MNHEY and SMNVEV (reference sequence). The CDR3 covers 16 residues. V was pared by 1 base and J by 5 bases, with 15 bases between. Written as DNA, the CDR3 is TGTGCCAGCAGTTTATTCGGCCAGGGAGGGGATCAGCCCCAGCATTTT. Translated: CASSLFGQGGDQPQHF.

The chain carries TRBV6-5 and TRBJ1-2; D is undetermined. Trimming took 2 bases from V and 3 from J, leaving 10 bases between them. This CDR3 contains 14 residues. Germline V gives CDR1 MNHEY, CDR2 SVGAGI. The CDR3 DNA is TGTGCCAGCAGTTACGGCCACGATGACTATGGCTACACCTTC. This encodes CASSYGHDDYGYTF.

The gene calls are TRBV6-4 and TRBJ2-3, with 8 bases matching TRBD2. Trimming removed 0 bases from V and 2 bases from J; junction bases left unmatched: 7. The CDR3 is made up of 17 amino acids. CDR1 is MRHNA, CDR2 SNTAGT, per germline. CDR3 DNA: TGTGCCAGCAGTGACTCAAGTAGGCGGGAGGACACAGATACGCAGTATTTT. Encoded protein: CASSDSSRREDTDTQYF.

CDR3 in amino acids: CASSLSSTSGSRETQYF. In DNA form, the CDR3 reads TGTGCCAGCAGTTTATCCTCGACTAGCGGGAGTCGAGAGACCCAGTACTTC. The gene calls are TRBV27 and TRBJ2-5, with 12 nucleotides matching TRBD2. This CDR3 has 17 residues. Germline CDR1 is MNHEY and CDR2 is SMNVEV (reference sequence). Trimming removed 0 bases from V and 4 bases from J; junction bases left unmatched: 6.

The chain couples TRBV23-1 to TRBJ2-5; 15 bases are a match to TRBD2. TRBV23-1 has ORF status, its function being uncertain. V lost 3 bases and J lost 3; bases outside the gene matches: 2. There are 16 residues in the CDR3. CDR3: CASSHWTSGREETQYF. CDR3 bases: TGCGCCAGCAGTCATTGGACTAGCGGGAGGGAAGAGACCCAGTACTTC.

The chain uses TRBV6-5 and TRBJ2-7, with D possibly being TRBD1 (6 bases). The length of the CDR3 is 15 residues. V lost 6 bases, J lost 0 bases, and 15 bases lay in between. Germline lookup yields CDR1 MNHEY and CDR2 SVGAGI. The DNA for the CDR3 is TGTGCCAGCAGGGATACACAGGGATCCTCCTACGAGCAGTACTTC. It translates to CASRDTQGSSYEQYF.

The chain joins TRBV11-2 to TRBJ2-7; D unclear. Trimming took 1 base from V and 3 from J, leaving 4 bases between them. This CDR3 comprises 12 residues. Germline values: CDR1 SGHAT, CDR2 FQNNGV. CDR3 protein: CASSLAGYEQYF. CDR3 nucleotides: TGTGCCAGCAGCTTAGCCGGCTACGAGCAGTACTTC.

V gene TRBV5-1 combines with J gene TRBJ2-1; the match to TRBD2 covers 8 bases. The CDR3 consists of 17 residues. Germline CDR1 reads SGHRS; CDR2 reads YFSETQ. V shed 1 base and J 0 bases; nucleotides not matched to a gene: 6. The CDR3 is CASSLTSGLSSYNEQFF. CDR3 DNA: TGCGCCAGCAGCTTGACTAGCGGACTGAGCTCCTACAATGAGCAGTTCTTC.

This clone has a handful of counts. The chain is built from TRBV28 and TRBJ1-4; D possibly corresponds to TRBD1 (6 bases). Germline CDR1 reads MDHEN; CDR2 reads SYDVKM. This CDR3 spans 17 amino acids. Trimming removed 5 bases at V and 11 bases at J, with 27 bases between. CDR3 sequence (DNA): TGTGCCAGCAGTCCCTACAGGGAGCCTTTACGGAAAAGGAAACTGTTTTTT. Its protein product is CASSPYREPLRKRKLFF.

The chain joins TRBV11-2 to TRBJ2-4; a possible D gene is TRBD2 (5 bases). CDR1 SGHAT and CDR2 FQNNGV come from the germline V gene. V was trimmed by 5 bases and J by 1 base, leaving 12 bases between them. The CDR3 is made up of 15 amino acids. The CDR3 region is CASSRPGFAKNIQYF. CDR3 DNA: TGTGCCAGCAGCCGCCCGGGGTTTGCCAAAAACATTCAGTACTTC.